These 27 T cell receptor beta chains originate from one sample sequenced in a study of shared clonotypes between healthy human individuals. Sequencing used immunoSEQ multiplex PCR; TCRdb keeps in-frame clones, though not all of them. The sample holds roughly 1 million clones; approximately 78% are singletons and the top ten take about 0.52%. Source material: memory CD4+ T cells from PBMCs. The subset here: CD45RA-negative fraction. The receptors were sampled from a man aged 18 to 29 in good health. Some clones in this sample may be carry-over from other donors' samples.

V and J are TRBV4-1 and TRBJ1-2, with D unclear. Germline CDR1 MGHRA, CDR2 YSYEKL. CDR3 size: 15 residues. Trimming left V 0 bases short and J 5 bases short, with 13 bases between. The CDR3 DNA sequence: TGCGCCAGCAGCCAAGACGGTTACGGGGATTATGGCTACACCTTC. Translating it yields CASSQDGYGDYGYTF.

This clone has just a few counts. The V and J genes are TRBV7-2 and TRBJ2-2; maybe TRBD2 (5 bases). The CDR3 is 15 amino acids. CDR1 and CDR2 from the germline V gene are SGHTA and FQGNSA. V lost 5 bases and J lost 0, with 10 bases in between. The CDR3 is CASSQRISNTGELFF. CDR3 nucleotides: TGTGCCAGCAGCCAGCGGATCTCGAACACCGGGGAGCTGTTTTTT.

The V gene is TRBV7-9, the J gene TRBJ1-2; no reliable D call. The V end was cut by 5 bases, the J end by 4 bases, with 14 bases between. CDR3 length equals 14 residues. CDR1 and CDR2 from the germline V gene are SEHNR and FQNEAQ (reference sequence). The CDR3 reads CASSPRAGPYGYTF. The CDR3 DNA reads TGTGCCAGCAGCCCGAGGGCCGGACCCTATGGCTACACCTTC. The full variable domain, in which reference TRBV7-9 and TRBJ1-2 provide the parts outside the CDR3, is DTGVSQNPRHKITKRGQNVTFRCDPISEHNRLYWYRQTLGQGPEFLTYFQNEAQLEKSRLLSDRFSAERPKGSFSTLEIQRTEQGDSAMYLCASSPRAGPYGYTFGSGTRLTVV.

The chain uses TRBV5-1 and TRBJ2-1; 7 bases align to TRBD2. The CDR3 sequence is 16 residues long. Per germline, CDR1 SGHRS and CDR2 YFSETQ. After removal of 0 bases from V and 6 bases from J, the junction contained 9 bases not matched to a gene. DNA for the CDR3: TGCGCCAGCAGCTTGGAACGGCTAGCGGCGTTCAATGAGCAGTTCTTC. Translation: CASSLERLAAFNEQFF.

The V gene is TRBV30, the J gene TRBJ1-2, with D uncertain. Germline CDR1 is GTSNPN and CDR2 is SVGIG (reference sequence). The CDR3 totals 15 residues. V was shortened by 2 bases and J by 4 bases, with 17 bases between the two germline ends. In DNA, the CDR3 is TGTGCCTGGAGTTTCCCTGGTTTGTTACCCTATGGCTACACCTTC. Protein sequence: CAWSFPGLLPYGYTF.

The chain carries TRBV28 and TRBJ2-1, with 8 positions matching TRBD1. The CDR3 sequence is 15 residues long. CDR1 and CDR2 (germline): MDHEN, SYDVKM. V shed 5 bases and J 3 bases; nucleotides not matched to a gene: 6. The CDR3 loop reads CASSAGTGGYNEQFF. The CDR3 DNA reads as TGTGCCAGCAGTGCCGGGACAGGAGGCTACAATGAGCAGTTCTTC.

Turning to this clone: Distinct nucleotide sequences in the sample also encode this CDR3. The chain joins TRBV5-1 to TRBJ2-6; D is unresolved. CDR1 SGHRS and CDR2 YFSETQ come from the germline V gene. The V and J ends lost 0 bases and 4 bases respectively, with 8 bases between them. CDR3 length: 15 amino acids. CDR3 protein: CASSLVGSGANVLTF. The CDR3 nucleotides are TGCGCCAGCAGCTTGGTGGGGTCCGGGGCCAACGTCCTGACTTTC. Full variable domain (outside the CDR3, taken from reference TRBV5-1 and TRBJ2-6): KAGVTQTPRYLIKTRGQQVTLSCSPISGHRSVSWYQQTPGQGLQFLFEYFSETQRNKGNFPGRFSGRQFSNSRSEMNVSTLELGDSALYLCASSLVGSGANVLTFGAGSRLTVL.

The chain joins TRBV5-1 to TRBJ2-4; tentatively, D is TRBD1 (6 bases). CDR1 and CDR2 from the germline V gene are SGHRS and YFSETQ. The V end lost 4 bases, the J end lost 8 bases, and 16 bases lay between the germline ends. The CDR3 loop spans 14 amino acids. CDR3 in DNA: TGCGCCAGCAGCGACAGGTATCCGGCCGACATTCAGTACTTC. Its protein product is CASSDRYPADIQYF.

The J gene is TRBJ2-1, the V gene TRBV7-3; 7 nucleotides line up with TRBD2. CDR3 length: 18 amino acids. Germline V lookup: CDR1 SGHTA, CDR2 FQGTGA. V dropped 4 bases and J dropped 2; count of bases not matched to a gene: 14. Here the CDR3 reads CASSSQRLAGTPYNEQFF. The CDR3 bases are TGTGCCAGCAGCTCCCAGAGGTTAGCGGGCACACCCTACAATGAGCAGTTCTTC.

The CDR3 sequence: CASSQDRGGTPYEQYF. The CDR3 region has the DNA TGCGCCAGCAGCCAAGATCGTGGGGGGACCCCCTACGAGCAGTACTTC. The rearrangement uses TRBV4-1 and TRBJ2-7; possibly TRBD2 for D (6 bases). V shed 0 bases and J shed 2 bases, with 14 bases lying between them. CDR3 length equals 16 residues. Germline loops: CDR1 MGHRA, CDR2 YSYEKL.

This chain joins TRBV10-3 and TRBJ1-1; D is possibly TRBD1 (5 bases). The CDR3 consists of 14 residues. Trimming took 0 bases from V and 6 from J, leaving 11 bases between them. The V gene's germline CDR1 is ENHRY and CDR2 SYGVKD. The CDR3 reads CAISESRGAAEAFF. The CDR3 region has the DNA TGTGCCATCAGTGAGTCGAGGGGAGCCGCTGAAGCTTTCTTT.

This clone was picked up one time. V is TRBV5-1 and J is TRBJ2-1, with 15 bases lining up with TRBD2. The J segment lost 2 bases and the V segment lost 2 bases, leaving 5 bases of the junction unmatched. The CDR3 runs to 18 residues. Germline assignment: CDR1 SGHRS and CDR2 YFSETQ. CDR3 loop: CASSLGLAGGFTYNEQFF. In DNA, the CDR3 is TGCGCCAGCAGCTTAGGACTAGCGGGAGGGTTTACCTACAATGAGCAGTTCTTC.

A word on this clone: Other DNA sequences within the sample encode an identical CDR3. The V and J genes are TRBV29-1 and TRBJ2-7, with D maybe TRBD1 (6 bases). V was trimmed by 4 bases and J by 4 bases, leaving 11 bases between them. This CDR3 is built from 12 residues. Looked up from germline, CDR1 is SQVTM and CDR2 is ANQGSEA. The chain's CDR3 is CSVALGGYEQYF. The CDR3 nucleotides are TGCAGCGTTGCCTTAGGGGGTTACGAGCAGTACTTC.

This clone was counted once. The chain has TRBV2 and TRBJ1-5; no reliable D call. The CDR3 totals 13 residues. Germline V gene data show CDR1 as SNHLY and CDR2 as FYNNEI. Trimming cost V 7 bases and J 0 bases, with 7 bases left between them. The DNA for the CDR3 is TGTGCCAGCAAACAAGATAGCAATCAGCCCCAGCATTTT. Its protein product is CASKQDSNQPQHF.

The genes are TRBV2 and TRBJ2-7; D is ambiguous. Deletions cut 6 bases from V and 4 bases from J, with 4 bases between. This CDR3 comprises 10 residues. Germline CDR1 SNHLY, CDR2 FYNNEI. The CDR3 DNA is TGTGCCAGCAGAGATTACGAGCAGTACTTC. This translates into CASRDYEQYF.

J is TRBJ1-1 and V is TRBV5-4; D unresolved. V shed 3 bases and J shed 1 base, with 13 bases lying between them. CDR3 length: 15 residues. CDR1 and CDR2 from the germline V gene are SGHNT and YYREEE (reference sequence). CDR3 nucleotides: TGTGCCAGCAGCTCCCCCCTTGAGGGGAACACTGAAGCTTTCTTT. This sequence encodes CASSSPLEGNTEAFF.

The chain carries TRBV5-6 and TRBJ1-1, with TRBD1 as a possible D gene (6 bases). The V end lost 4 bases, the J end lost 0 bases, and 16 bases lay between the germline ends. This CDR3 region has 16 residues. Germline CDR1 and CDR2: SGHDT and YYEEEE. The CDR3, as DNA: TGTGCCAGCAGCGTATACAGGGCTTCCCTGAACACTGAAGCTTTCTTT. The encoded protein is CASSVYRASLNTEAFF.

V gene TRBV6-1 combines with J gene TRBJ2-7; D not resolved. Germline CDR1 MNHNS, CDR2 SASEGT. The ends were cut back, 5 bases at V and 2 bases at J, with 13 bases in the middle. The length of the CDR3 is 14 residues. The CDR3 DNA is TGTGCCAGCAGTTCCGACACACCGACCTACGAGCAGTACTTC. Translated: CASSSDTPTYEQYF.

The chain has TRBV27 and TRBJ2-1; possibly TRBD2 for D (6 bases). V lost 6 bases to trimming and J lost 0 bases, with 12 bases between them. This CDR3 is 15 amino acids long. Germline V lookup: CDR1 MNHEY, CDR2 SMNVEV (reference sequence). This chain's CDR3 is CASSDGSFSYNEQFF. In DNA form, the CDR3 reads TGTGCCAGCAGCGACGGGAGCTTCTCCTACAATGAGCAGTTCTTC.

This chain connects TRBV30 to TRBJ2-3; no definite D call. The CDR3 covers 13 residues. Trimming stripped 4 bases from V and 0 bases from J, with 8 bases between. Germline CDR1 and CDR2: GTSNPN and SVGIG (reference sequence). CDR3 protein: CAWTHPSTDTQYF. CDR3 nucleotide sequence: TGTGCCTGGACCCACCCTAGCACAGATACGCAGTATTTT.

J is TRBJ1-1 and V is TRBV2; 12 bases line up with TRBD1. CDR1 and CDR2 from the germline V gene are SNHLY and FYNNEI. The CDR3 consists of 15 residues. Trimming at V came to 6 bases and at J to 3 bases, leaving 5 bases not matched to a gene. CDR3 region: CASSRGQGAYTEAFF. CDR3 DNA sequence: TGTGCCAGCAGCCGGGGACAGGGGGCGTACACTGAAGCTTTCTTT.

V gene TRBV28 combines with J gene TRBJ2-3, with 8 positions matching TRBD2. J gave up 5 bases and V 3 bases, and 13 bases lay outside the gene matches. The germline gives CDR1 MDHEN, CDR2 SYDVKM. The length of the CDR3 is 17 residues. The DNA for the CDR3 is TGTGCCAGCAGTTTTTTTCAGGGGACTAGATCTGGAGATACGCAGTATTTT. Protein: CASSFFQGTRSGDTQYF.

Points on this clone: Other nucleotide sequences from this sample produce the same CDR3. The chain recombines TRBV5-1 with TRBJ2-7; 7 bases are shared with TRBD2. J lost 1 base, V lost 5 bases, and 6 bases had no gene match. The CDR3 contains 14 residues. Germline-derived CDR1 and CDR2 are SGHRS and YFSETQ. The CDR3 loop reads CASSSTGGSYEQYF. DNA for the CDR3: TGCGCCAGCAGTTCAACCGGGGGGTCCTACGAGCAGTACTTC.

The J gene is TRBJ2-7, the V gene TRBV7-9; D gene unclear. This CDR3 has 13 residues. CDR1 and CDR2 from the germline V gene are SEHNR and FQNEAQ (reference sequence). Trimming removed 4 bases at V and 5 bases at J, with 12 bases between. CDR3 nucleotides: TGTGCCAGCAGCTCCTTCACCACCCACGAGCAGTACTTC. Protein product: CASSSFTTHEQYF.

This chain links TRBV5-1 with TRBJ2-1; 10 nucleotides match TRBD1. Germline CDR1 is SGHRS and CDR2 is YFSETQ. The ends lost 4 bases at V and 9 bases at J; junction bases unmatched: 22. The CDR3 has 19 amino acids. CDR3 in amino acids: CASSQAGTGALSSRGEQFF. The CDR3 nucleotides read TGCGCCAGCAGCCAAGCCGGGACAGGGGCCCTGAGTAGCCGAGGTGAGCAGTTCTTC.

The chain links TRBV9 to TRBJ2-1; 8 nucleotides agree with TRBD2. Germline CDR1 SGDLS, CDR2 YYNGEE. The trim removed 2 bases at V and 0 bases at J, leaving 7 bases unmatched. This CDR3 comprises 17 residues. As DNA, the CDR3 is TGTGCCAGCAGCGTGACTAGCGACTTGAGCTCCTACAATGAGCAGTTCTTC. Amino acids: CASSVTSDLSSYNEQFF. The whole variable domain, filled in from reference TRBV9 and TRBJ2-1, reads DSGVTQTPKHLITATGQRVTLRCSPRSGDLSVYWYQQSLDQGLQFLIQYYNGEERAKGNILERFSAQQFPDLHSELNLSSLELGDSALYFCASSVTSDLSSYNEQFFGPGTRLTVL.

The CDR3 loop reads CASSHPKGGTSGAYEQYF. In DNA, the CDR3 is TGCGCCAGCAGCCATCCAAAAGGAGGGACTAGCGGCGCCTACGAGCAGTACTTC. The chain uses TRBV4-1 and TRBJ2-7; 11 bases are a match to TRBD2. The germline V gene encodes CDR1 MGHRA and CDR2 YSYEKL. This CDR3 has 18 residues. The junction had 12 bases not matched to a gene; V was cut back by 3 bases and J by 2 bases.